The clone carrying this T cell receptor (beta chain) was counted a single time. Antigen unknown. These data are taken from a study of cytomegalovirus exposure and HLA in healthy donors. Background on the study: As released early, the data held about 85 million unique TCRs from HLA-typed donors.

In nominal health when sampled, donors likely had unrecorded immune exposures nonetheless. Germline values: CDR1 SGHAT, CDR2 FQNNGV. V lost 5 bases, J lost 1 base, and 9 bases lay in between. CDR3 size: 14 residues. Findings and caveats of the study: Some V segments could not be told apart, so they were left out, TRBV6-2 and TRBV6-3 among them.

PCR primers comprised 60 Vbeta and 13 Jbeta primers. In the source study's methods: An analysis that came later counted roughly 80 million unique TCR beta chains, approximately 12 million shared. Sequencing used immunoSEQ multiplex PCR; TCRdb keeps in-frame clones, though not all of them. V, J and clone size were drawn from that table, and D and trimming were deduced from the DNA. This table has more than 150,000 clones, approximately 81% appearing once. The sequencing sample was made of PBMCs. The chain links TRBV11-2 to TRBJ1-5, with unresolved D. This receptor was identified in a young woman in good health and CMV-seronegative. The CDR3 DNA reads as TGTGCCAGCAGCCCTACGGGGAGCAATCAGCCCCAGCATTTT. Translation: CASSPTGSNQPQHF.